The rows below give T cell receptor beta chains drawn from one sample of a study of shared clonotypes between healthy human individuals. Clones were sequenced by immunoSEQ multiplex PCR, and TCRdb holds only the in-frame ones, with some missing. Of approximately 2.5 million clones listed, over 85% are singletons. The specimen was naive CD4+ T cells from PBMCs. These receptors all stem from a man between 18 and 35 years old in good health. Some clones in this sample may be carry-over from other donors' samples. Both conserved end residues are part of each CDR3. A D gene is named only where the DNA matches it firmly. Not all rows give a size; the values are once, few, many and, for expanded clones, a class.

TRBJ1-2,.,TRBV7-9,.,TGTGCCAGCAGCTTCGCCCGCATAGGTGGCTACACCTTC,CASSFARIGGYTF
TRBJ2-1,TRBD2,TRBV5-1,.,TGCGCCAGCAGCCCGGGACTAGCGGGGGTTTTAGATGAGCAGTTCTTC,CASSPGLAGVLDEQFF
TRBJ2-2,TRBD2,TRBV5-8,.,TGTGCCAGCAGCCTTAGCGGGAGAGGGACCGGGGAGCTGTTTTTT,CASSLSGRGTGELFF
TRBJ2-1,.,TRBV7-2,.,TGTGCCAGCAGCTCCGGGGGTGAGCAGTTCTTC,CASSSGGEQFF
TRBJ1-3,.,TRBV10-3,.,TGTGCCATCAGTCAAACAGGGACCGGCTCTGGAAACACCATATATTTT,CAISQTGTGSGNTIYF
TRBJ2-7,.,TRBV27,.,TGTGCCAGCAGTCCCAGAGGGCCCTACGAGCAGTACTTC,CASSPRGPYEQYF
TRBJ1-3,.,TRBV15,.,TGTGCCACCAGCAGAGAAGGCTCTGGAAACACCATATATTTT,CATSREGSGNTIYF
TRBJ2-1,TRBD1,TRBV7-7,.,TGTGCCAGCAGCTTAGCGACAGGGAATGAGCAGTTCTTC,CASSLATGNEQFF
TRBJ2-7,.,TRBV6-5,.,TGTGCCAGCAGCCGGCGTGAGCGGATGTACTTC,CASSRRERMYF
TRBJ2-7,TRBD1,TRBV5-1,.,TGCGCCAGCAGCGGTCCCCGTGGGCAGGGGGCTGTCTACGAGCAGTACTTC,CASSGPRGQGAVYEQYF
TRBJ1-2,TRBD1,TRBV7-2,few,TGTGCCAGCAGCTTAGCGGCAGGGGGCGATGGCTACACCTTC,CASSLAAGGDGYTF
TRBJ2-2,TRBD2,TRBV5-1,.,TGCGCCAGCAGCCAGAGGACTAGCGGGAGCCCCGGGGAGCTGTTTTTT,CASSQRTSGSPGELFF
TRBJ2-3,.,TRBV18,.,TGTGCCAGCTCACCACCGGTGGCTAGAACAGATACGCAGTATTTT,CASSPPVARTDTQYF
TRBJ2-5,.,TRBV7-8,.,TGTGCCAGCAGCTTAGACGAACGGGGACGTGCGACCCAGTACTTC,CASSLDERGRATQYF
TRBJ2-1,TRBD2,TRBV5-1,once,TGCGCCAGCAGGGCGGGAGCCACCGGAGATGAGCAGTTCTTC,CASRAGATGDEQFF
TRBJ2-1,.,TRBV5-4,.,TGTGCCAGCAGCCCGCCGTTTGGCTCGCATGAGCAGTTCTTC,CASSPPFGSHEQFF